This TCR beta chain was found in a study of blood T cell repertoires in COVID-19. In the study overall: The analysed material was cDNA or gDNA that came from T cells, B-cell-depleted T cells, or PBMCs.

Methods used by the authors: Reference gene primer amplification yielded estimated nucleated cell counts. Sequencing was performed with immunoSEQ multiplex PCR; in TCRdb, only in-frame clones are kept and a portion is missing. The V and J calls and clone size were taken over from that table, and D and trimming were inferred from the DNA. Altogether under 300,000 clones are present, 70% to 85% being singletons, with the ten largest covering approximately 4.9%. This CDR3 region has 16 residues. With 4 bases removed from V and 1 base from J, the gap between germline ends came to 15 bases. In germline, CDR1 is MDHEN, CDR2 SYDVKM.

The J gene is TRBJ2-3, the V gene TRBV28; D is possibly TRBD1 (7 bases). The receptor was derived from a woman of 80 years or more with active or convalescent COVID-19. The sequencing sample was made of peripheral blood. The CDR3 spells CASSSGGGGGTDTQYF. CDR3 coding DNA: TGTGCCAGCAGTTCCGGAGGGGGCGGTGGCACAGATACGCAGTATTTT.